The 3 T cell receptor beta chains reported below all come from one sample, sequenced in a study of T cell changes during pregnancy in multiple sclerosis. The assay was immunoSEQ multiplex PCR, and TCRdb's table has in-frame clones only and misses some. The sample includes some 60,000 clones, around 95% of them seen just once. Sequencing was performed on CD4+ T cells from peripheral blood mononuclear cells, taken before pregnancy. These receptors all come from a female donor with multiple sclerosis, enrolled in a pregnancy study.

This clone was counted a single time. The chain employs TRBV7-3 and TRBJ2-1; 10 nucleotides match TRBD1. CDR3 length: 13 residues. Germline V gene sequence: CDR1 SGHTA, CDR2 FQGTGA. V gave up 5 bases and J gave up 7 bases; unmatched junction bases: 2. This CDR3 is CASSGGQGNEQFF. In nucleotides, the CDR3 is TGTGCCAGCAGCGGGGGACAGGGGAATGAGCAGTTCTTC.

The V call is TRBV11-3, the J call TRBJ2-5; TRBD1 is a possible D gene (5 bases). Germline CDR1 SGHNT, CDR2 YENEEA. The CDR3 consists of 16 residues. The V gene lost 2 bases and the J gene lost 2 bases, with 15 bases spanning the gap. Here the CDR3 reads CASSLYLQATQETQYF. The CDR3 DNA reads as TGTGCCAGCAGCTTATATCTACAGGCGACGCAAGAGACCCAGTACTTC.

This chain links TRBV6-5 with TRBJ2-1; possibly TRBD2 for D (6 bases). Germline CDR1 and CDR2: MNHEY and SVGAGI. The CDR3 runs to 12 residues. With 5 bases removed from V and 10 bases from J, the gap between germline ends came to 12 bases. The CDR3 DNA sequence: TGTGCCAGCAGTACGGGCGGGAAAGAGCAGTTCTTC. It yields the protein CASSTGGKEQFF.